This note documents a single T cell receptor (beta chain) sequence. This specimen belongs to a study of blood T cell repertoires in COVID-19. Study context: The United States, Italy and Spain provided the acute and convalescent COVID-19 samples. The analysed material was cDNA or gDNA that came from T cells, B-cell-depleted T cells, or PBMCs.

The authors' processing: It was from reference gene primer amplification that nucleated cell counts were estimated. Repertoires were generated with immunoSEQ multiplex PCR, while TCRdb's copy carries only in-frame clones and drops some. The D gene and trimming were derived from the DNA, and the V and J assignments and clone size from that table. The sample consists of approximately 150,000 clones, about four fifths of them appearing once. This clonotype was obtained from a man aged 55 to 70 with active or convalescent COVID-19. Sequencing input: peripheral blood.

The CDR3 DNA follows: TGTGCCAGCAGAACAGACGGGATTCAGCCCCAGCATTTT. Amino acids: CASRTDGIQPQHF. The chain joins TRBV6-6 to TRBJ1-5; D gene ambiguous. The germline V gene encodes CDR1 MNHNY and CDR2 SVGAGI (reference sequence). The CDR3 is 13 residues long. V was cut by 6 bases and J by 6 bases, with 12 bases left in between.